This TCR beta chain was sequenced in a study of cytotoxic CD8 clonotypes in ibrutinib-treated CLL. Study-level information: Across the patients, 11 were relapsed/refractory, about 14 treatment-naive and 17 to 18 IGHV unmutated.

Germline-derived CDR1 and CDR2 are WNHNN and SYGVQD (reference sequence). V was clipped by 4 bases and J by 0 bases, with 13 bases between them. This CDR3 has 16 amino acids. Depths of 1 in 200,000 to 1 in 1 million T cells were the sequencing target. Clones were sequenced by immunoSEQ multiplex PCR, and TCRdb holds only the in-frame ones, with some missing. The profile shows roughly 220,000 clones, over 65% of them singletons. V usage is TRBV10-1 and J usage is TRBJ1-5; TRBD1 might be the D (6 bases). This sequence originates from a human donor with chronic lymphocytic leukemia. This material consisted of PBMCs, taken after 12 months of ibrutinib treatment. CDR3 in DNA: TGCGCCAGCAGTGGCGGGGGGCTCCATAGCAATCAGCCCCAGCATTTT. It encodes CASSGGGLHSNQPQHF.